The 7 T cell receptor beta chains given below trace back to one sample, sequenced in a study of T-cell reconstitution after alpha-beta-depleted transplantation in children. Using unique molecular identifiers, the investigators prepared the TCRbeta library. A single record per CDR3 protein comes from TCRdb applying MiXCR to the PCR reads. This table holds 350,000 to 400,000 distinct CDR3 sequences, 10% to 15% found once. The sample consisted of PBMCs, taken from the stem cell graft. These receptors came from a human donor who donated a stem cell graft to a child with Fanconi anemia.

This clonotype has a handful of counts. The chain links TRBV29-1 to TRBJ2-5, with D possibly matching TRBD2 (6 bases). CDR1 SQVTM and CDR2 ANQGSEA come from the germline V gene. Trimming took off 7 bases at V and 5 bases at J, with 11 bases between the two ends. This CDR3 has 11 amino acids. The CDR3 DNA reads as TGCAGCGCCCAGACTAGGGAGACCCAGTACTTC. Its protein is CSAQTRETQYF.

This clonotype has at least ten counts. The rearrangement uses TRBV5-1 and TRBJ1-1; no definite D call. Trimming took 4 bases from V and 0 from J, leaving 7 bases between them. This CDR3 has 13 residues. Germline V CDR1 and CDR2: SGHRS, YFSETQ. For the CDR3, the DNA is TGCGCCAGCAGCCAAGTAATGAACACTGAAGCTTTCTTT. It translates to CASSQVMNTEAFF.

The chain employs TRBV12-3 or TRBV12-4 and TRBJ1-1; D possibly corresponds to TRBD1 (6 bases). This CDR3 is 12 amino acids long. Trimming took 5 bases from V and 8 from J, leaving 12 bases between them. The CDR3 here is CASSPKGGEAFF. The CDR3 DNA reads TGTGCCAGCAGTCCGAAAGGGGGGGAAGCTTTCTTT.

The sample holds many counts of this clonotype. The chain links TRBV7-2 to TRBJ1-3; TRBD1 aligns across 7 bases. CDR1 SGHTA and CDR2 FQGNSA come from the germline V gene. The CDR3 loop spans 16 amino acids. Trimming at V came to 8 bases and at J to 0 bases, leaving 10 bases not matched to a gene. For the CDR3, the DNA is TGTGCCAGCGGTCATTCGGGACAGTACTCTGGAAACACCATATATTTT. Encoded protein: CASGHSGQYSGNTIYF.

This clonotype has only a few counts. The chain recombines TRBV20-1 with TRBJ2-5, with D perhaps TRBD2 (5 bases). V was cut by 5 bases and J by 5 bases, with 18 bases left in between. Germline CDR1 is DFQATT and CDR2 is SNEGSKA (reference sequence). The CDR3 has 14 residues. The chain's CDR3 is CSAHPRGVGETQYF. The CDR3 bases are TGCAGTGCTCACCCACGGGGTGTGGGGGAGACCCAGTACTTC.

This clonotype showed up just a few times. The chain couples TRBV4-2 to TRBJ2-3, with TRBD1 matching 7 bases. This CDR3 region has 13 residues. Per the germline V gene, CDR1 is LGHNA and CDR2 is YNFKEQ. The CDR3 region has the DNA TGTGCAACGTCCCCGCAGGGGGCAGATACGCAGTATTTT. Its protein is CATSPQGADTQYF.

This clonotype was observed a few times. The V and J genes are TRBV20-1 and TRBJ1-1; no firm D call. Germline lookup yields CDR1 DFQATT and CDR2 SNEGSKA (reference sequence). Trimming took off 4 bases at V and 6 bases at J, with 6 bases between the two ends. The CDR3 extends over 10 amino acids. The CDR3 DNA is TGCAGTGCTAAGACGCCTGAAGCTTTCTTT. Residues: CSAKTPEAFF.